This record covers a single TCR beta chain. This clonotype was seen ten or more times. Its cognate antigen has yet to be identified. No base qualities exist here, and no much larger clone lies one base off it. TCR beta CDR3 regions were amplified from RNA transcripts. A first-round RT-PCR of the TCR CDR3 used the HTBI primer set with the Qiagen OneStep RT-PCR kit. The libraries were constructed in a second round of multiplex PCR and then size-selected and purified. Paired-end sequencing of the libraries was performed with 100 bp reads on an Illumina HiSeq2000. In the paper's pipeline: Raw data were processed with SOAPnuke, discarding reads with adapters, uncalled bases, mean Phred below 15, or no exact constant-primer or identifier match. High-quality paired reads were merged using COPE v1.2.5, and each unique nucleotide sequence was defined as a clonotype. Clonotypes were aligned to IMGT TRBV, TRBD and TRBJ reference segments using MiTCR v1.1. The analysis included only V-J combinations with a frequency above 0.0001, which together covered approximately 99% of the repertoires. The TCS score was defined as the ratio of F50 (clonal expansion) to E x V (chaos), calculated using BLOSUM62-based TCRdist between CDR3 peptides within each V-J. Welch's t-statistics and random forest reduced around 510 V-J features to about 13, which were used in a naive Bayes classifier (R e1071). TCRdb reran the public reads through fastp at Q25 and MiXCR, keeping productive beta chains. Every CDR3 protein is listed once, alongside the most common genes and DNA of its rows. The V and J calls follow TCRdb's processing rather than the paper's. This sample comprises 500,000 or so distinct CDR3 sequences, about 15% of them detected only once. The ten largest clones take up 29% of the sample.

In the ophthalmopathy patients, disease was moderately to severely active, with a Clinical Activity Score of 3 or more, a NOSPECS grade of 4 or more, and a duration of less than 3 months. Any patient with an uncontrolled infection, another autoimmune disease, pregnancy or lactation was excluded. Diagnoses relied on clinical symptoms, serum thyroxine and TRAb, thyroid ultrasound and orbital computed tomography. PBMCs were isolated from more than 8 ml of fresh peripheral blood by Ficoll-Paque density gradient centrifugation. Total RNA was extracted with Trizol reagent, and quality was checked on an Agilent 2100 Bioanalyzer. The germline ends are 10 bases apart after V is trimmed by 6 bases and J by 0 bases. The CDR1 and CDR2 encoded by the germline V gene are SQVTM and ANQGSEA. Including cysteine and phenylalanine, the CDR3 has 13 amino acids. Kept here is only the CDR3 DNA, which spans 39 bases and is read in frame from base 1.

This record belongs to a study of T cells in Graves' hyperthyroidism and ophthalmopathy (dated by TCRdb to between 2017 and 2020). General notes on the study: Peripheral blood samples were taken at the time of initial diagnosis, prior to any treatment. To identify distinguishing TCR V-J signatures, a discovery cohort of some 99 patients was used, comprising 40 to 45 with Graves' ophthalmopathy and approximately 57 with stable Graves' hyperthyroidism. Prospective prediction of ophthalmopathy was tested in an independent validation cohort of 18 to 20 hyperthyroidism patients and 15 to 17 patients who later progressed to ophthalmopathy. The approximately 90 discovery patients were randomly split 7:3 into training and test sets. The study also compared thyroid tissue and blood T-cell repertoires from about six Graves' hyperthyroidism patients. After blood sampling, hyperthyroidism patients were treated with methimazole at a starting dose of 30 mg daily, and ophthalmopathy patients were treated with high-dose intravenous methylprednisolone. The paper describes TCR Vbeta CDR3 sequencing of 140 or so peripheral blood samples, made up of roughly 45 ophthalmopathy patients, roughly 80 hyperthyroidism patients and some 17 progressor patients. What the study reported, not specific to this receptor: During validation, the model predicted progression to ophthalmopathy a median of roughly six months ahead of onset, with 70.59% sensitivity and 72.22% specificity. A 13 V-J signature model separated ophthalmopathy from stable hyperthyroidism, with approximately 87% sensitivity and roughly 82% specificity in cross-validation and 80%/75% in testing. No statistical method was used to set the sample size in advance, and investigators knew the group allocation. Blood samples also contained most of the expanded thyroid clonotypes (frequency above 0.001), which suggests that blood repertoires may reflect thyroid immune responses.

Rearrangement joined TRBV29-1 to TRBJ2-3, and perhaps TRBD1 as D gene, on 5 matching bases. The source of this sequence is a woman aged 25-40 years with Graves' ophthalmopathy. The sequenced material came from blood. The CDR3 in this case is CSVQGSSTDTQYF. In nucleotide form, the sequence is TGCAGCGTGCAGGGTTCTAGCACAGATACGCAGTATTTT.